The T cell receptor beta chain under discussion was sequenced for a study of blood T cells in healthy people across ages. Overall study findings and caveats: TCR beta diversity tracked closely with naive T cell percentage. Unsorted PBMCs prevented conclusive naive versus antigen-experienced comparison.

Each sample had at least 6 million PBMCs isolated. Germline V lookup: CDR1 LGHNA, CDR2 YSLEER. The CDR3 spans 17 residues. V lost 0 bases and J lost 0, with 12 bases in between. This clonotype was counted only a few times. The antigen is unknown. Sample-barcoded 5' priming and a J-beta primer mix drove a second PCR of roughly 6 to 12 cycles. Each of the cDNA molecules was tagged by a template-switch adaptor with 12 random nucleotides. In TCRdb, the 5' RACE reads were re-called with MiXCR into one record per CDR3 protein. This sample has about 1.4 million distinct CDR3 sequences, with 59% found just once.

Sequenced input: blood. The clonotype originates from a young man in good health. V and J are TRBV4-3 and TRBJ2-1; D unclear. The CDR3: CASSQDVFQLSYNEQFF. In nucleotides, the CDR3 is TGCGCCAGCAGCCAAGATGTCTTCCAGCTCTCCTACAATGAGCAGTTCTTC.